This TCR beta chain was observed in a study of metastatic and nonmetastatic thyroid tumors. The overall study: Thyroid patients, malignant and benign, had repertoires compared across blood and tumor or nodule tissue.

Authors' methods: A papillary thyroid cancer distant-metastasis classifier was built from CDR3 differences across clinicopathological groups. TCRdb reprocessed the PCR reads via MiXCR. The authors' filters were not applied to this entry. The table has more than 10,000 clones, just under 30% seen once. Whole-study findings and limits: According to reports, the diversity of TCR beta was significantly higher in malignant thyroid tumors than in benign nodules, and this held in both blood and tumor samples.

Patients had received no treatment of any kind before thyroid surgery. There are many counts of this clone. Its antigen is currently unknown. CDR1 and CDR2 (germline): LGHDT, YNNKEL (reference sequence). V dropped 3 bases and J dropped 2 bases, with 8 bases sitting between them. The CDR3 length is 13 residues. Sequencing was performed on tumor tissue. The V and J genes are TRBV3-1 and TRBJ2-7; D remains unclear. The receptor comes from a female donor with papillary thyroid cancer or a benign thyroid nodule (not recorded which). Some clones in this sample may be carry-over from other donors' samples. CDR3 in DNA: TGTGCCAGCAGCCAGGACGGACCCTACGAGCAGTACTTC. Translating it yields CASSQDGPYEQYF.